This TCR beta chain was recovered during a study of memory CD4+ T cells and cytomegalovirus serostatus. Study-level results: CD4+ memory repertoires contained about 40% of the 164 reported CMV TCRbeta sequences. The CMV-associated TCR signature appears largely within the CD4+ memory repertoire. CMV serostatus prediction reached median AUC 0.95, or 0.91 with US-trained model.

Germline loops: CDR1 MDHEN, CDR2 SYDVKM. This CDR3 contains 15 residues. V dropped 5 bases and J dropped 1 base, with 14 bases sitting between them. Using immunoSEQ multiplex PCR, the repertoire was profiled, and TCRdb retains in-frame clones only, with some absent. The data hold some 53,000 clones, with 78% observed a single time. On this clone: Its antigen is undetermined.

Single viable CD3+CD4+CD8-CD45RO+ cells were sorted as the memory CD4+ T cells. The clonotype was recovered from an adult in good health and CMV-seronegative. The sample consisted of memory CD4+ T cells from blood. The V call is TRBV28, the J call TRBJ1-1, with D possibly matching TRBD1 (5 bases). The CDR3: CASSPQGRQNTEAFF. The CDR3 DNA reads TGTGCCAGCAGTCCGCAGGGCAGACAGAACACTGAAGCTTTCTTT.